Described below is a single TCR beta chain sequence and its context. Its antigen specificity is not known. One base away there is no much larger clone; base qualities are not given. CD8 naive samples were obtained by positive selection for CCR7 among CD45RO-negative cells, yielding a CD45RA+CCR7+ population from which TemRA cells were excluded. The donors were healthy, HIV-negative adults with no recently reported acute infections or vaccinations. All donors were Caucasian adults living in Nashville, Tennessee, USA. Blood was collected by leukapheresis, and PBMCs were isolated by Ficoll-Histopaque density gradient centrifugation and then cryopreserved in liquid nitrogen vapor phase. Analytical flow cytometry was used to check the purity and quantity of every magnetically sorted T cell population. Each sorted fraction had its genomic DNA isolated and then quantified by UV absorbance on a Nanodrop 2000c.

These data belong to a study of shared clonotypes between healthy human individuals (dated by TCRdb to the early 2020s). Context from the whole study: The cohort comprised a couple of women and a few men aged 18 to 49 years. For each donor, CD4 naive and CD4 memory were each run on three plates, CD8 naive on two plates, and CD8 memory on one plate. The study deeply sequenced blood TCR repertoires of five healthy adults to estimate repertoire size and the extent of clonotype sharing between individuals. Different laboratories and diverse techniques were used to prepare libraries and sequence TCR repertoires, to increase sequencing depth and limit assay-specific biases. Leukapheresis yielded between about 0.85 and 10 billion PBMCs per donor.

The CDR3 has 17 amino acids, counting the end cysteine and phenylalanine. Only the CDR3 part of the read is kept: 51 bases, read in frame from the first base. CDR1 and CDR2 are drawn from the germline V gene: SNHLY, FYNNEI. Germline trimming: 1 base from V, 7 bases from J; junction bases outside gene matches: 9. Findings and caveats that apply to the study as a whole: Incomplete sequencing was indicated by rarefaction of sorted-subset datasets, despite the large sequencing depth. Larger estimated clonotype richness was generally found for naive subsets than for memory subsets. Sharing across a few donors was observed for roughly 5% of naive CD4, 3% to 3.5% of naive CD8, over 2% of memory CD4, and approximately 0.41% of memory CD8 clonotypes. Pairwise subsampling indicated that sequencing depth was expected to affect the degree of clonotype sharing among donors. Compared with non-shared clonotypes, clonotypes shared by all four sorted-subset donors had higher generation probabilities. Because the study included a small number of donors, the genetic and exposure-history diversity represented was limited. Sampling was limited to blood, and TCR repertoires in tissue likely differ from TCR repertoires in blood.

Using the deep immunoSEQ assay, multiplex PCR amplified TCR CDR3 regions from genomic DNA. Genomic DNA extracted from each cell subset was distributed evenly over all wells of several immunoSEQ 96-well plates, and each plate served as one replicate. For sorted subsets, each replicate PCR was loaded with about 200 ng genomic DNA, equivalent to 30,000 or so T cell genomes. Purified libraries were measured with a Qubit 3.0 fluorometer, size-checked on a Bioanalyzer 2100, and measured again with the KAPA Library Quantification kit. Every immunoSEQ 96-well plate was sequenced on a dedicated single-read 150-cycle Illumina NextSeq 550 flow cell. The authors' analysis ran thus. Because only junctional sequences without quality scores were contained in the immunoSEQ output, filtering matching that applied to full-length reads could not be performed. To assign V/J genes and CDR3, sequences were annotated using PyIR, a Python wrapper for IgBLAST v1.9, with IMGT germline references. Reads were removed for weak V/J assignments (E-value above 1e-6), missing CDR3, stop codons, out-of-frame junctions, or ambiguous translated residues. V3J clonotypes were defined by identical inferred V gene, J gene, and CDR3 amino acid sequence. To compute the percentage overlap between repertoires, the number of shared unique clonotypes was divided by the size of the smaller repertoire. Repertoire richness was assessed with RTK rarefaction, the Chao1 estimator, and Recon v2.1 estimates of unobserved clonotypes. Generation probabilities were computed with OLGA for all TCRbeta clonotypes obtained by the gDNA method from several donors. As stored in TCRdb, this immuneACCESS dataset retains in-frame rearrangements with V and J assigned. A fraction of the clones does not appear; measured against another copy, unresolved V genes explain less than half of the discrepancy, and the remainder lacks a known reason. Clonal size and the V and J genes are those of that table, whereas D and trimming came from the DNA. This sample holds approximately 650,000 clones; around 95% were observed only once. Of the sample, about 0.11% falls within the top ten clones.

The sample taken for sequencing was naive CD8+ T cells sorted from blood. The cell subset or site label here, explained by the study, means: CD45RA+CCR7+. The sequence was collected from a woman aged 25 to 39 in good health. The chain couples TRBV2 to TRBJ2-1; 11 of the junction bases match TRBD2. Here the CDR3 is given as CASSEGPLAGEWNEQFF. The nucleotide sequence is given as TGTGCCAGCAGTGAAGGTCCACTAGCGGGAGAATGGAATGAGCAGTTCTTC. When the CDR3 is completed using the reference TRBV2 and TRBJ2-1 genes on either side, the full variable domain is EPEVTQTPSHQVTQMGQEVILRCVPISNHLYFYWYRQILGQKVEFLVSFYNNEISEKSEIFDDQFSVERPDGSNFTLKIRSTKLEDSAMYFCASSEGPLAGEWNEQFFGPGTRLTVL.